The present T cell receptor beta chain was sequenced within a study of T cell responses to AZD1222 COVID-19 vaccine. Repertoires were generated with immunoSEQ multiplex PCR, while TCRdb's copy carries only in-frame clones and drops some. In the table there are approximately 70,000 clones, around 88% of which are singletons. Study conclusions and caveats: Donor demographics were predominantly white British with a female majority; clonal diversity may be underestimated.

This CDR3 is 15 amino acids long. Germline V CDR1 and CDR2: MNHEY, SMNVEV (reference sequence). Trimming left V 5 bases short and J 4 bases short, with 15 bases between. As to this clone: Its cognate antigen is unknown.

The genes are TRBV27 and TRBJ1-5; D perhaps matches TRBD1 (6 bases). This sample comprised peripheral blood, obtained 28 days after the second dose of the MenACWY control vaccine. The receptor comes from an adult who received the MenACWY meningococcal vaccine as a control. The CDR3 spells CASSATRGANQPQHF. The CDR3, as DNA: TGTGCCAGCAGTGCCACACGGGGGGCGAATCAGCCCCAGCATTTT.